A single sample gave rise to the 26 T cell receptor beta chains below, sequenced in a study of Graves' ophthalmopathy and Graves' hyperthyroidism. The authors amplified TCR beta CDR3 regions from RNA transcripts. Investigators did first-round RT-PCR with HTBI primers, then second-round multiplex PCR. One entry per CDR3 protein results from TCRdb running MiXCR on the multiplex PCR reads. The table includes 350,000 to 450,000 distinct CDR3 sequences, under 25% detected once. Specimen: peripheral blood. These receptors originate from a woman aged 18-30 years with stable Graves' hyperthyroidism.

The chain joins TRBV27 to TRBJ1-1; the D gene is possibly TRBD1 (5 bases). V lost 5 bases and J lost 3, with 16 bases in between. The CDR3 is made up of 15 amino acids. Germline V lookup: CDR1 MNHEY, CDR2 SMNVEV (reference sequence). The CDR3 nucleotides are TGTGCCAGCAGTCCATCCCGGCGACAGTACACTGAAGCTTTCTTT. Translation gives CASSPSRRQYTEAFF.

This clonotype came up many times. The chain carries TRBV28 and TRBJ2-7, with 11 bases that match TRBD2. CDR1 MDHEN and CDR2 SYDVKM come from the germline V gene. The CDR3 has 15 amino acids. V trimming: 5 bases; J trimming: 3 bases; junction bases outside the gene matches: 6. As DNA, the CDR3 is TGTGCCAGCAGTCCCTTAGCGGGGGGGGGCTACGAGCAGTACTTC. Its protein product is CASSPLAGGGYEQYF.

This clonotype occurred many times. This chain connects TRBV2 to TRBJ2-5, with D unclear. This CDR3 comprises 13 residues. CDR1 is SNHLY and CDR2 is FYNNEI in the germline V gene. V lost 3 bases and J lost 2, with 7 bases in between. The CDR3 DNA is TGTGCCAGCAGTGAGTACAGACAAGAGACCCAGTACTTC. Protein product: CASSEYRQETQYF.

This clonotype was recorded at least ten times. V is TRBV20-1 and J is TRBJ2-5, with 7 bases matching TRBD2. V shed 1 base and J 2 bases; nucleotides not matched to a gene: 4. The CDR3 runs to 14 residues. Germline V gene data show CDR1 as DFQATT and CDR2 as SNEGSKA (reference sequence). CDR3 sequence (DNA): TGCAGTGCTAGAGCGACTAGCTCGCAAGAGACCCAGTACTTC. Protein sequence: CSARATSSQETQYF.

In its sample, this clonotype was seen many times. The rearrangement uses TRBV6-5 and TRBJ2-7, with 12 bases aligning to TRBD1. The V gene's germline CDR1 is MNHEY and CDR2 SVGAGI. The ends lost 6 bases at V and 8 bases at J; junction bases unmatched: 8. The CDR3 runs 14 residues. CDR3 DNA sequence: TGTGCCAGCAGGACCGGGACAGGGGGCGGAAAGCAGTACTTC. Protein: CASRTGTGGGKQYF.

V and J are TRBV6-2 or TRBV6-3 and TRBJ2-2; 9 nucleotides line up with TRBD1. CDR3 length equals 17 residues. The V gene's germline CDR1 is MNHEY and CDR2 SVGEGT. V dropped 0 bases and J dropped 0; count of bases not matched to a gene: 2. The CDR3 is CASSYSGTGPNTGELFF. CDR3 coding DNA: TGTGCCAGCAGTTACTCCGGGACAGGGCCGAACACCGGGGAGCTGTTTTTT.

This clonotype was seen many times. The chain links TRBV7-2 to TRBJ2-2; TRBD2 agrees at 14 bases. Trimming at V came to 6 bases and at J to 7 bases, leaving 4 bases not matched to a gene. Germline V gene sequence: CDR1 SGHTA, CDR2 FQGNSA. The CDR3 runs to 15 residues. In nucleotides, the CDR3 is TGTGCCAGCAGGCCGGGACTAGCGGGAGTCGGGGAGCTGTTTTTT. It specifies CASRPGLAGVGELFF.

This clonotype was counted at least ten times. V and J are TRBV20-1 and TRBJ2-5, with D unresolved. The CDR3 is 13 residues long. Trimming removed 6 bases at V and 0 bases at J, with 11 bases between. The germline V gene encodes CDR1 DFQATT and CDR2 SNEGSKA (reference sequence). The CDR3 DNA reads TGCAGTGCAGACAAGCAGTACCAAGAGACCCAGTACTTC. It is translated as CSADKQYQETQYF.

This clonotype was seen ten or more times. The V call is TRBV6-5, the J call TRBJ1-1, with 7 bases lining up with TRBD1. This CDR3 contains 13 residues. V lost 6 bases to trimming and J lost 5 bases; unmatched junction nucleotides: 6. The germline gives CDR1 MNHEY, CDR2 SVGAGI. CDR3 bases: TGTGCCAGCAGCGGGACAGTTGATACTGAAGCTTTCTTT. Translation gives CASSGTVDTEAFF.

This clonotype was picked up many times. The CDR3 nucleotides are TGTGCCATCAGTGAGTCTCGGCACGACCGCTTCAATCAGCCCCAGCATTTT. Translation: CAISESRHDRFNQPQHF. The chain has TRBV10-3 and TRBJ1-5; D call uncertain. V was pared by 0 bases and J by 3 bases, with 15 bases between. Per the germline V gene, CDR1 is ENHRY and CDR2 is SYGVKD. The CDR3 covers 17 residues.

With respect to this clonotype: This is likely a read error, given that the CDR3 carries no conserved phenylalanine or tryptophan at its end. The chain combines TRBV12-3 or TRBV12-4 with TRBJ1-1; 7 nucleotides agree with TRBD1. V lost 6 bases and J lost 2; bases outside the gene matches: 15. The CDR3 consists of 17 residues. CDR3 DNA sequence: TGTGCCAGCAGCTTACCCCCAGACAGGGAATTTAACACTGAAGCTTTCCTT. It codes for CASSLPPDREFNTEAFL.

This clonotype was counted many times. The V call is TRBV6-5, the J call TRBJ1-2; TRBD1 aligns across 9 bases. There are 14 residues in the CDR3. The germline V gene has CDR1 MNHEY and CDR2 SVGAGI. Trimming removed 8 bases from V and 7 bases from J; junction bases left unmatched: 11. This chain's CDR3 is CASHIPGQGGGYTF. The CDR3 DNA reads TGTGCCAGCCATATTCCGGGACAGGGAGGTGGCTACACCTTC.

This clonotype was observed many times. The chain combines TRBV25-1 with TRBJ2-7; 8 nucleotides match TRBD2. Trimming cost V 5 bases and J 4 bases; bases outside gene matches: 10. The CDR3 consists of 15 residues. Looked up from germline, CDR1 is MGHDK and CDR2 is SYGVNS. The CDR3 nucleotides are TGTGCCAGCAGTCCCACCAGCGGGAGCCAATACGAGCAGTACTTC. Translated, it gives CASSPTSGSQYEQYF.

This clonotype has ten or more counts. The rearrangement joins TRBV6-2 or TRBV6-3 to TRBJ2-2; possibly TRBD2 for D (6 bases). Per germline, CDR1 MNHEY and CDR2 SVGEGT. The germline V and J ends were trimmed by 4 bases and 5 bases, with 11 bases remaining between them. The CDR3 is 14 amino acids. CDR3 region: CASSLREETGELFF. DNA of the CDR3: TGTGCCAGCAGTTTGCGGGAAGAAACCGGGGAGCTGTTTTTT.

The J gene is TRBJ2-6, the V gene TRBV20-1; D unresolved. This CDR3 comprises 13 residues. V lost 3 bases, J lost 0 bases, and 3 bases lay in between. Germline-derived CDR1 and CDR2 are DFQATT and SNEGSKA (reference sequence). The CDR3 bases are TGCAGTGCTAGGTACTCTGGGGCCAACGTCCTGACTTTC. It translates to CSARYSGANVLTF.

This rearrangement joins TRBV19 to TRBJ2-6, with D unresolved. CDR1 LNHDA and CDR2 SQIVND come from the germline V gene (reference sequence). Trimming left V 1 base short and J 0 bases short, with 10 bases between. The CDR3 is 17 residues long. The CDR3 DNA sequence: TGTGCCAGTAGTATAGTTCTCCGAAGCTCTGGGGCCAACGTCCTGACTTTC. Translating gives CASSIVLRSSGANVLTF.

Many counts were recorded for this clonotype. The chain employs TRBV10-3 and TRBJ2-5; D remains ambiguous. The CDR3 covers 15 residues. The V gene lost 4 bases and the J gene lost 5 bases, with 17 bases spanning the gap. Germline V gene data show CDR1 as ENHRY and CDR2 as SYGVKD. The CDR3 DNA is TGTGCCATCAGTGGGGGTGGGCTCCGAGGCGAGACCCAGTACTTC. This gives the protein CAISGGGLRGETQYF.

This clonotype has ten or more counts. The chain employs TRBV20-1 and TRBJ2-7; 10 bases are a match to TRBD1. Germline assignment: CDR1 DFQATT and CDR2 SNEGSKA (reference sequence). Germline trimming cut 1 base from V and 3 bases from J; bases unmatched to any gene: 0. The CDR3 covers 13 residues. The CDR3 DNA sequence: TGCAGTGCTAGAGGGGACAGGGGCTACGAGCAGTACTTC. Amino acids: CSARGDRGYEQYF.

V usage is TRBV20-1 and J usage is TRBJ1-2; 10 bases align to TRBD1. CDR1 and CDR2 from the germline V gene are DFQATT and SNEGSKA (reference sequence). This CDR3 region has 13 residues. With V trimmed by 6 bases and J by 7 bases, 8 bases remained unmatched. This CDR3 is CSAVGTGAGGYTF. CDR3 in DNA: TGCAGTGCCGTCGGGACAGGGGCAGGTGGCTACACCTTC.

As concerns this clonotype: One base away lies a much larger clone, so this may be a sequencing read error. The J gene is TRBJ1-5, the V gene TRBV19, with D hard to call. Looked up from germline, CDR1 is LNHDA and CDR2 is SQIVND (reference sequence). The CDR3 sequence is 14 residues long. Trimming took off 5 bases at V and 14 bases at J, with 22 bases between the two ends. CDR3 in amino acids: CASSVDRSGRTEHF. Written as DNA, the CDR3 is TGTGCCAGTAGTGTGGACCGTTCCGGGAGGACCGAGCATTTT.

This clonotype came up many times. The chain recombines TRBV5-1 with TRBJ2-7; TRBD2 agrees at 9 bases. In germline, CDR1 is SGHRS, CDR2 YFSETQ. The V and J ends lost 1 base and 3 bases, in that order; junction bases with no gene match: 5. There are 15 residues in the CDR3. The CDR3 DNA sequence: TGCGCCAGCAGCTTGAGGGCTAGCGGGGACTACGAGCAGTACTTC. Its protein product is CASSLRASGDYEQYF. Looking up the rest from reference TRBV5-1 and TRBJ2-7 gives the full variable domain: KAGVTQTPRYLIKTRGQQVTLSCSPISGHRSVSWYQQTPGQGLQFLFEYFSETQRNKGNFPGRFSGRQFSNSRSEMNVSTLELGDSALYLCASSLRASGDYEQYFGPGTRLTVT.

This clonotype was counted many times. The genes are TRBV14 and TRBJ2-4; TRBD2 agrees at 7 bases. V lost 0 bases to trimming and J lost 7 bases; unmatched junction nucleotides: 6. This CDR3 region has 15 residues. Per germline, CDR1 SGHDN and CDR2 FVKESK. The CDR3 coding sequence is TGTGCCAGCAGCCAAGATACGTGGGGGGGGAACATTCAGTACTTC. It codes for CASSQDTWGGNIQYF. The whole variable domain, remainder taken from reference TRBV14 and TRBJ2-4, is EAGVTQFPSHSVIEKGQTVTLRCDPISGHDNLYWYRRVMGKEIKFLLHFVKESKQDESGMPNNRFLAERTGGTYSTLKVQPAELEDSGVYFCASSQDTWGGNIQYFGAGTRLSVL.

Comments on this clonotype: Compared with germline, one end of the junction differs, possibly owing to a read error. The chain links TRBV6-4 to TRBJ2-5, with 11 positions matching TRBD2. Germline CDR1 MRHNA, CDR2 SNTAGT. This CDR3 comprises 15 residues. CDR3 DNA: TGTGCCAGCAGTGAACTAGCGGGGGAGCAAGAGACCCGGTACTTC. Translation gives CASSELAGEQETRYF.

The rearrangement joins TRBV20-1 to TRBJ2-7, with D perhaps TRBD2 (5 bases). Germline CDR1 reads DFQATT; CDR2 reads SNEGSKA (reference sequence). V lost 6 bases, J lost 0 bases, and 9 bases lay in between. The CDR3 is 12 amino acids. CDR3 nucleotide sequence: TGCAGTGCCGCGGGCGACTCCTACGAGCAGTACTTC. Translation gives CSAAGDSYEQYF.

This clonotype was counted at least ten times. The V and J genes are TRBV4-1 and TRBJ1-5; possibly TRBD1 for D (6 bases). The CDR3 loop spans 14 amino acids. With 4 bases removed from V and 7 bases from J, the gap between germline ends came to 14 bases. In germline, CDR1 is MGHRA, CDR2 YSYEKL. The CDR3 nucleotides are TGCGCCAGCAGCCTCACAGGGTCTGGGCAGCCCCAGCATTTT. Translating it yields CASSLTGSGQPQHF.

This clonotype was observed at least ten times. This chain links TRBV6-2 or TRBV6-3 with TRBJ1-1, with D possibly TRBD1 on 6 matching bases. This CDR3 spans 15 amino acids. Germline V CDR1 and CDR2: MNHEY, SVGEGT. The V end was cut by 6 bases, the J end by 1 base, with 15 bases between. The CDR3 protein is CASSHRAGANTEAFF. The CDR3 DNA reads TGTGCCAGCAGCCACCGCGCGGGGGCGAACACTGAAGCTTTCTTT.